These 24 T cell receptor beta chains were all obtained from the same sample, sequenced in a study of T-cell memory formation after mild COVID-19. TCRdb processed the 5' RACE reads anew with MiXCR; each CDR3 protein has one entry. The table records about 190,000 distinct CDR3 sequences, 15% to 20% of them present only once. Sequenced sample: PBMCs or a T cell subset sorted from them (not recorded which). Every receptor here comes from an adult woman who had mild COVID-19 (a few samples of this study predate the infection). Cell type and time point are not known.

This clonotype was detected ten times or more. J is TRBJ1-2 and V is TRBV29-1; 7 bases are shared with TRBD1. The CDR3 has 14 amino acids. Germline V lookup: CDR1 SQVTM, CDR2 ANQGSEA. The V gene end was trimmed by 6 bases and the J gene end by 4 bases; junction bases not matched to a gene: 11. The CDR3 DNA is TGCAGCGTGACCCCGGGAGGGGGCCCCTATGGCTACACCTTC. Translated: CSVTPGGGPYGYTF.

This clonotype turned up a few times. J is TRBJ2-7 and V is TRBV7-9; D perhaps matches TRBD2 (6 bases). Germline assignment: CDR1 SEHNR and CDR2 FQNEAQ (reference sequence). Trimming cost V 5 bases and J 3 bases, with 20 bases left between them. This CDR3 region has 16 residues. The CDR3 loop is CASSARDGGRFYEQYF. CDR3 nucleotides: TGTGCCAGCAGCGCCCGGGATGGGGGGAGGTTCTACGAGCAGTACTTC.

This clonotype was seen more than once but under ten times. This rearrangement joins TRBV19 to TRBJ1-5; 10 bases map to TRBD1. Germline V CDR1 and CDR2: LNHDA, SQIVND (reference sequence). CDR3 length equals 15 residues. V trimming: 8 bases; J trimming: 11 bases; junction bases outside the gene matches: 15. In DNA, the CDR3 is TGTGCCAGTCGCCCGGACAGGGGGGGGCTTGGGGCCCAGCATTTT. Amino acid sequence: CASRPDRGGLGAQHF.

This clonotype was seen a few times. The chain recombines TRBV24-1 with TRBJ2-1; perhaps D is TRBD1 or TRBD2 (5 bases each). Per germline, CDR1 KGHDR and CDR2 SFDVKD. The CDR3 covers 17 residues. V was clipped by 3 bases and J by 3 bases, with 17 bases between them. The CDR3: CATSDPKGRMNYNEQFF. The CDR3 region has the DNA TGTGCCACCAGTGATCCAAAGGGACGAATGAACTACAATGAGCAGTTCTTC.

In its sample, this clonotype was seen a few times. The chain employs TRBV6-1 and TRBJ1-1; 9 bases map to TRBD1. The V and J ends lost 1 base and 0 bases, in that order; junction bases with no gene match: 6. The length of the CDR3 is 17 residues. Germline CDR1 is MNHNS and CDR2 is SASEGT. CDR3 amino acids: CASSEGGTGRVNTEAFF. Here the CDR3 DNA reads TGTGCCAGCAGTGAAGGGGGGACAGGGAGAGTGAACACTGAAGCTTTCTTT.

This clonotype was observed a handful of times. This chain's CDR3 is CASSIDRGREQYF. CDR3 nucleotide sequence: TGTGCCAGCTCAATTGACAGGGGTCGCGAGCAGTACTTC. The chain uses TRBV18 and TRBJ2-7; 8 nucleotides align to TRBD1. CDR1 KGHSH and CDR2 LQKENI come from the germline V gene. J was trimmed by 6 bases and V by 5 bases; bases with no gene match: 6. CDR3 size: 13 residues. The full variable domain, its missing parts supplied by reference TRBV18 and TRBJ2-7, is NAGVMQNPRHLVRRRGQEARLRCSPMKGHSHVYWYRQLPEEGLKFMVYLQKENIIDESGMPKERFSAEFPKEGPSILRIQQVVRGDSAAYFCASSIDRGREQYFGPGTRLTVT.

This clonotype turned up a few times. The chain carries TRBV4-1 and TRBJ2-3; 9 nucleotides agree with TRBD2. J was trimmed by 0 bases and V by 4 bases; bases with no gene match: 2. This CDR3 comprises 15 residues. CDR1 and CDR2 (germline): MGHRA, YSYEKL. CDR3 DNA: TGCGCCAGCAGCCTAGCGGGGGCAAGCACAGATACGCAGTATTTT. Amino acids: CASSLAGASTDTQYF.

This clonotype occurred a few times. The rearrangement links TRBV13 to TRBJ2-3, with D unresolved. From germline, CDR1 is PRHDT and CDR2 FYEKMQ (reference sequence). The CDR3 length is 16 residues. V was trimmed by 5 bases and J by 4 bases, leaving 19 bases between them. The CDR3 coding sequence is TGTGCCAGCAGCCACCCAGTCGGACCCAAACCAGATACGCAGTATTTT. Its protein is CASSHPVGPKPDTQYF.

This chain connects TRBV12-3 or TRBV12-4 to TRBJ1-2, with D perhaps matching TRBD1 (5 bases). This CDR3 spans 17 amino acids. With 2 bases removed from V and 2 bases from J, the gap between germline ends came to 18 bases. CDR3 coding DNA: TGTGCCAGCAGTTTACGACATGGGGCTACCTCGAACTATGGCTACACCTTC. Its translation: CASSLRHGATSNYGYTF.

This clonotype came up once. The junction does not match germline at one end; this may be a read error. The chain uses TRBV5-1 and TRBJ2-5; possibly TRBD2 for D (7 bases). The CDR3 loop spans 18 amino acids. Germline V gene sequence: CDR1 SGHRS, CDR2 YFSETQ. CDR3: CASSQIRGGPILDENQYF. In nucleotides, the CDR3 is TGCGCCAGCAGCCAGATTCGCGGGGGCCCGATTTTGGATGAGAACCAGTACTTC.

This clonotype was observed a few times. The chain is built from TRBV7-2 and TRBJ2-1; D unclear. The CDR3 totals 12 residues. Per the germline V gene, CDR1 is SGHTA and CDR2 is FQGNSA. Trimming stripped 4 bases from V and 9 bases from J, with 10 bases between. This CDR3 reads CASSYTSLEQFF. Written as DNA, the CDR3 is TGTGCCAGCAGCTACACGTCCCTTGAGCAGTTCTTC.

This sequence joins TRBV5-8 and TRBJ2-2; 14 bases line up with TRBD2. Germline V gene data show CDR1 as SGHTS and CDR2 as YDEGEE. Germline trimming cut 4 bases from V and 3 bases from J; bases unmatched to any gene: 2. CDR3 size: 16 residues. In DNA, the CDR3 is TGTGCCAGCAGCCGGGGACTAGCGGGAGACACCGGGGAGCTGTTTTTT. It codes for CASSRGLAGDTGELFF.

This clonotype was seen many times. The genes are TRBV12-3 or TRBV12-4 and TRBJ2-5; D uncertain. CDR3 length: 11 amino acids. V was pared by 6 bases and J by 1 base, with 3 bases between. The CDR3 loop is CASSSQETQYF. CDR3 coding DNA: TGTGCCAGCAGCTCCCAAGAGACCCAGTACTTC.

This chain uses TRBV9 with TRBJ2-3, with 7 bases fitting TRBD1. V lost 3 bases to trimming and J lost 0 bases; unmatched junction nucleotides: 4. CDR3 length: 15 amino acids. In germline, CDR1 is SGDLS, CDR2 YYNGEE. CDR3 amino acids: CASSATGASTDTQYF. CDR3 nucleotides: TGTGCCAGCAGCGCCACAGGGGCCAGCACAGATACGCAGTATTTT. The complete variable domain, with remaining parts taken from reference TRBV9 and TRBJ2-3, reads DSGVTQTPKHLITATGQRVTLRCSPRSGDLSVYWYQQSLDQGLQFLIQYYNGEERAKGNILERFSAQQFPDLHSELNLSSLELGDSALYFCASSATGASTDTQYFGPGTRLTVL.

This chain links TRBV20-1 with TRBJ2-1; 15 bases are a match to TRBD2. Germline V gene sequence: CDR1 DFQATT, CDR2 SNEGSKA (reference sequence). J was trimmed by 4 bases and V by 4 bases; bases with no gene match: 5. The CDR3 spans 16 residues. Here the CDR3 reads CSATGLAGGWYNEQFF. The DNA for the CDR3 is TGCAGTGCTACGGGACTAGCGGGAGGTTGGTACAATGAGCAGTTCTTC.

The chain has TRBV4-1 and TRBJ2-2; tentatively, D is TRBD1 or TRBD2 (5 bases each). Trimming cost V 1 base and J 7 bases, with 19 bases left between them. CDR3 length: 17 amino acids. Germline V lookup: CDR1 MGHRA, CDR2 YSYEKL. The CDR3, as DNA: TGCGCCAGCAGCCAAGGTCTGAGGGGCGCGAGGAGCGGGGAGCTGTTTTTT. Its translation is CASSQGLRGARSGELFF.

In its sample, this clonotype was seen a few times. The V gene is TRBV15, the J gene TRBJ1-2; D is unclear. Per germline, CDR1 LNHNV and CDR2 YYDKDF (reference sequence). V was shortened by 0 bases and J by 8 bases, with 13 bases between the two germline ends. The CDR3 runs 14 residues. The CDR3 DNA follows: TGTGCCACCAGCAGAGATCTTAAAGGGTTAGGCTACACCTTC. This encodes CATSRDLKGLGYTF.

This clonotype was counted a few times. The V call is TRBV7-3, the J call TRBJ1-2; TRBD1 might be the D (5 bases). The V end lost 5 bases, the J end lost 6 bases, and 13 bases lay between the germline ends. Germline V lookup: CDR1 SGHTA, CDR2 FQGTGA. CDR3 length equals 13 residues. The CDR3 sequence is CASSTGGGDGYTF. CDR3 bases: TGTGCCAGCAGCACCGGAGGAGGGGATGGCTACACCTTC.

The rearrangement uses TRBV3-1 and TRBJ2-7; 7 nucleotides match TRBD1. The germline CDR1 and CDR2 sequences are LGHDT and YNNKEL (reference sequence). CDR3 size: 15 residues. Losses at the gene ends were 0 bases for V and 2 bases for J; bases not matched to a gene: 4. The DNA of the CDR3 is TGTGCCAGCAGCCAAGATGGGACAGCTACCTACGAGCAGTACTTC. This translates into CASSQDGTATYEQYF.

The chain employs TRBV6-1 and TRBJ1-2; D possibly corresponds to TRBD1 (5 bases). Germline CDR1 is MNHNS and CDR2 is SASEGT. The CDR3 consists of 15 residues. Trimming left V 3 bases short and J 3 bases short, with 14 bases between. The CDR3 DNA is TGTGCCAGCAGTGATATTCAGGGAGCGTACTATGGCTACACCTTC. Translating gives CASSDIQGAYYGYTF.

This clonotype appeared a few times. The V and J genes are TRBV7-9 and TRBJ2-2, with 7 bases matching TRBD1. The V segment lost 5 bases and the J segment 1 base; nucleotides outside the gene matches: 7. The CDR3 is 16 amino acids. Germline CDR1 is SEHNR and CDR2 is FQNEAQ (reference sequence). CDR3 coding DNA: TGTGCCAGCAGCCAATACGGGACAGAGAACACCGGGGAGCTGTTTTTT. This translates into CASSQYGTENTGELFF.

The chain is built from TRBV20-1 and TRBJ1-5, with TRBD1 as a possible D gene (5 bases). The germline CDR1 and CDR2 sequences are DFQATT and SNEGSKA (reference sequence). The CDR3 loop spans 17 amino acids. Deletions cut 6 bases from V and 0 bases from J, with 21 bases between. The CDR3 nucleotides read TGCAGTGCCCCGCCGGGACTAATCAAGTATAGCAATCAGCCCCAGCATTTT. Translation: CSAPPGLIKYSNQPQHF.

This clonotype was seen a few times. V is TRBV15 and J is TRBJ2-3; 10 positions match TRBD1. The CDR3 runs to 13 residues. Germline V gene data show CDR1 as LNHNV and CDR2 as YYDKDF (reference sequence). Trimming at V came to 1 base and at J to 14 bases, leaving 6 bases not matched to a gene. The CDR3 loop is CATSRAGTGAWYF. The CDR3 coding sequence is TGTGCCACCAGCAGAGCCGGGACAGGGGCTTGGTATTTT.

This clonotype was observed a handful of times. The genes are TRBV20-1 and TRBJ2-1, with D uncertain. CDR1 DFQATT and CDR2 SNEGSKA come from the germline V gene (reference sequence). The CDR3 length is 14 residues. Trimming pared 3 bases from V and 2 bases from J, leaving 11 bases between. CDR3 nucleotides: TGCAGTGCTAGGCAACCGCCCCCCTACAATGAGCAGTTCTTC. Its translation is CSARQPPPYNEQFF.